This T cell receptor (beta chain) was documented in a study of a mutant IDH1 vaccine in newly diagnosed glioma. The overall study: Treatment recipients were approximately 62% male and approximately 40% female, and their mean age was roughly 40 years.

The method was immunoSEQ multiplex PCR; TCRdb's version includes in-frame clones alone and lacks a portion of them. The sample holds tens of thousands of clones, about 80% seen once. Comment on this clone: Its matching antigen is unknown.

Time point meaning: baseline, week 1 (first vaccination visit). Treatment given: pre-vaccination baseline after standard-of-care therapy. Germline V gives CDR1 MNHNS, CDR2 SASEGT. This CDR3 has 14 amino acids. J gave up 2 bases and V 6 bases, and 4 bases lay outside the gene matches. Study outcomes and limitations: Changes in top peripheral clonotypes did not appear linked to pseudoprogression.

The sequencing used PBMCs, collected from a glioma patient treated with radiotherapy, temozolomide or both. This clonotype was sampled from a man aged 40-49 years with glioma. Some clones in this sample may be carry-over from other donors' samples. The chain links TRBV6-1 to TRBJ1-2; 9 positions match TRBD1. The CDR3 is CASRQGQGNYGYTF. The CDR3 DNA sequence: TGTGCCAGCAGACAGGGACAGGGCAACTATGGCTACACCTTC.